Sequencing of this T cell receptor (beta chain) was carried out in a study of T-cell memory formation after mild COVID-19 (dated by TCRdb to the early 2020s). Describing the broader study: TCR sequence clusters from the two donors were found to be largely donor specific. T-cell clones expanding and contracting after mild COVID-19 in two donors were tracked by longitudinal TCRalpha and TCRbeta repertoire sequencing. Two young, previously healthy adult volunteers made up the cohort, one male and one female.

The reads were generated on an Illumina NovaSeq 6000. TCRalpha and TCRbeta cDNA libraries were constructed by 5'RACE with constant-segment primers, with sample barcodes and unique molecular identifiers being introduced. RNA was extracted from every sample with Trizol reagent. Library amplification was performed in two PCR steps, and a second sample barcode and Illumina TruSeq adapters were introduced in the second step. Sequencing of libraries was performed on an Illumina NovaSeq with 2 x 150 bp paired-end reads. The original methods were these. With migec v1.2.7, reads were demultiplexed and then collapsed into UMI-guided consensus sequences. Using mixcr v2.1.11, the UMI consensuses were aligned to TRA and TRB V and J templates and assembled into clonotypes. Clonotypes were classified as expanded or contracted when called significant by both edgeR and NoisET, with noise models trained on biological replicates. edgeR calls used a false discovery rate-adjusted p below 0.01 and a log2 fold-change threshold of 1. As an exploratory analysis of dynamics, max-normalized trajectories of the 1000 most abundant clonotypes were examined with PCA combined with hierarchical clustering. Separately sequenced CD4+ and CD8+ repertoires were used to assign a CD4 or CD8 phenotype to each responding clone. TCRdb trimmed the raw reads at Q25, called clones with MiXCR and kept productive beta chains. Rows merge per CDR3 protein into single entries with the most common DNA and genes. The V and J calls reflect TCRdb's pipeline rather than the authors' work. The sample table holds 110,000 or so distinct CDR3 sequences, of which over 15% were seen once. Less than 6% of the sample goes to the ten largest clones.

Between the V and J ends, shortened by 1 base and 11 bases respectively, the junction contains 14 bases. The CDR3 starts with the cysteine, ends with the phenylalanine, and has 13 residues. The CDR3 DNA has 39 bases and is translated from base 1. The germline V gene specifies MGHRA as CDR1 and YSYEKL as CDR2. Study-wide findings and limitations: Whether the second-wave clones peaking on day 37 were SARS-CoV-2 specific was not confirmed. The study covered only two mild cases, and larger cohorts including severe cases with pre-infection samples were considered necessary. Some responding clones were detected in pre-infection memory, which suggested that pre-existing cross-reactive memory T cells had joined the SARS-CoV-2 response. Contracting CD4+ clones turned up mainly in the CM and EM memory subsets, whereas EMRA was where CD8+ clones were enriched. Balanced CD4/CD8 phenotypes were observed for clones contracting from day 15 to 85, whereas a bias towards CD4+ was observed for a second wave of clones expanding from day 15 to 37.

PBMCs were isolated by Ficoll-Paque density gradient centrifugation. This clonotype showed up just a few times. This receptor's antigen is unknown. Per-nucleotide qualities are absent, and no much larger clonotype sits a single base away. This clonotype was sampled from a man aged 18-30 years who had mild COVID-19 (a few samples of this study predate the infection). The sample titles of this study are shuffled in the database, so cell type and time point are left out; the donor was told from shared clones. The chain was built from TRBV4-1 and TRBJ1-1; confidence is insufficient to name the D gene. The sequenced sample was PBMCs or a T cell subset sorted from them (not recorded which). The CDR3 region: CASSQGRTLNAFF. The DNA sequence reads TGCGCCAGCAGCCAAGGCAGAACCTTGAATGCTTTCTTT.